The next 4 T cell receptor beta chains were all read from a single sample in a study of prognosis after radiotherapy for stage I lung cancer. With two-round multiplex PCR, TCR beta CDR3 sequences were amplified from genomic DNA. During first-round PCR, primers specific to each TRBV and TRBJ gene were used. TCRdb itself ran the multiplex PCR reads through MiXCR, one entry per CDR3 protein. The data show about 8,500 distinct CDR3 sequences, with roughly two thirds seen just once and 20% held by the top ten. Sequences were derived from PBMCs, sampled before or after stereotactic body radiation therapy (not recorded which). Source of these receptors: a donor older than 45 with non-small cell lung cancer.

This clonotype is medium-sized (0.01 to 0.1%) within its sample. J is TRBJ2-1 and V is TRBV11-2; the match to TRBD1 covers 11 bases. In germline, CDR1 is SGHAT, CDR2 FQNNGV. V was pared by 4 bases and J by 7 bases, with 3 bases of the junction left unmatched. CDR3 length: 14 residues. The CDR3 region has the DNA TGTGCCAGCAGCTGGGACAGGGGGTGGAATGAGCAGTTCTTC. It yields the protein CASSWDRGWNEQFF.

At least ten counts were recorded for this clonotype. The gene calls are TRBV5-1 and TRBJ2-3; 7 nucleotides align to TRBD2. Trimming removed 0 bases from V and 0 bases from J; junction bases left unmatched: 10. From germline, CDR1 is SGHRS and CDR2 YFSETQ. The CDR3 has 18 amino acids. The CDR3 DNA follows: TGCGCCAGCAGCTTGGATACCAGCGGGACCCTTAGCACAGATACGCAGTATTTT. Amino acids: CASSLDTSGTLSTDTQYF.

Details on this clonotype: A far bigger clonotype differs at one base, so this is likely a read error. The chain links TRBV6-1 to TRBJ2-5; 15 nucleotides match TRBD2. The DNA end favors TRBJ2-1, so the J call may be wrong. CDR3 length: 16 residues. Germline loops: CDR1 MNHNS, CDR2 SASEGT. The CDR3 DNA follows: TGTTCCAGCAGTAGGACTAGCGGGAGGGCCCTCGATGAGCAGTTCTTC. Amino acid sequence: CSSSRTSGRALDEQFF.

This chain uses TRBV5-6 with TRBJ1-1; possibly TRBD1 for D (5 bases). Trimming left V 8 bases short and J 5 bases short, with 19 bases between. The CDR3 length is 14 residues. Per germline, CDR1 SGHDT and CDR2 YYEEEE. For the CDR3, the DNA is TGTGCCAGTAGCACCCCGGGGGGTGGGACTGAAGCTTTCTTT. Translation: CASSTPGGGTEAFF.